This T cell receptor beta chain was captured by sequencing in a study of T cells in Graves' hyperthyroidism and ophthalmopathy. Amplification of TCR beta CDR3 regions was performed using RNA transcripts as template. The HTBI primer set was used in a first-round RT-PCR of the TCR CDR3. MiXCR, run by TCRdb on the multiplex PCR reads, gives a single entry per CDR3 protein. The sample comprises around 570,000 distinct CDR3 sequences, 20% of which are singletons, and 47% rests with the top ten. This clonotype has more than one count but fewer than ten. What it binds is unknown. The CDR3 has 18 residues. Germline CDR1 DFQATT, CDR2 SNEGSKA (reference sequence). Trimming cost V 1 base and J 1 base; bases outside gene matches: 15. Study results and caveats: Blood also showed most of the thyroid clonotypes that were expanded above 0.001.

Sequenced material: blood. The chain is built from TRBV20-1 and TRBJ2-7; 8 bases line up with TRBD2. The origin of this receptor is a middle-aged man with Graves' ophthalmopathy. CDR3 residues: CSARVPLTGTSKSYEQYF. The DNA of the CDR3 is TGCAGTGCTAGAGTCCCGTTAACCGGGACTAGTAAATCCTACGAGCAGTACTTC.